The entry below describes one TCR beta chain. Its target is unknown. The sample comes from a study of cytomegalovirus exposure and HLA in healthy donors. The donors were in the roughly 120-subject validation cohort; that cohort was separate from the roughly 730-subject first cohort. Sequenced by immunoSEQ multiplex PCR; TCRdb stores in-frame clones only, minus some. The table has about 110,000 clones, approximately 89% seen once. Findings and limits, study-wide: It was reported that the classifier diagnosed cytomegalovirus status with high specificity and sensitivity in both the original and validation cohorts. The study labeled 164 TCR beta chains cytomegalovirus-associated. Specific recognition of CMV antigens was confirmed in vitro for a few chains (all CMV-associated).

CDR3 size: 14 residues. Germline V lookup: CDR1 MGHRA, CDR2 YSYEKL. V was clipped by 7 bases and J by 8 bases, with 20 bases between them. The genes are TRBV4-1 and TRBJ1-2; TRBD1 might be the D (6 bases). The sequenced sample was PBMCs. The sequence was collected from a young woman in good health and CMV-seronegative. This chain's CDR3 is CASTHPGVRTGYTF. CDR3 DNA: TGCGCCAGCACCCACCCAGGGGTCAGGACGGGCTACACCTTC.